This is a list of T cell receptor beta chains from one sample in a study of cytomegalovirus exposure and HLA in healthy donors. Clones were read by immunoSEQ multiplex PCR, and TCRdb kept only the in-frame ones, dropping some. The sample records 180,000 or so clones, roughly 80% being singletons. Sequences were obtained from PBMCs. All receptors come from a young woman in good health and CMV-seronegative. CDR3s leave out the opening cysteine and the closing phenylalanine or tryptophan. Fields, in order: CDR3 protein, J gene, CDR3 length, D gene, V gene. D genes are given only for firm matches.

ASSEALGGFGTDTQY | TRBJ2-3 | 15 | NA | TRBV6-1
AWSVPRRCDYGYT | TRBJ1-2 | 13 | NA | TRBV30
ASSLATGELF | TRBJ2-2 | 10 | NA | TRBV7-3
ASSSRTSGYNEQF | TRBJ2-1 | 13 | TRBD2 | TRBV11-3
ASRESSGIYEQY | TRBJ2-7 | 12 | TRBD2 | TRBV2
ASSLVGQGPIYEQY | TRBJ2-7 | 14 | TRBD1 | TRBV7-2
ASSIIRDRNTEAF | TRBJ1-1 | 13 | TRBD1 | TRBV19
ASSLSHGQGAF | TRBJ1-1 | 11 | TRBD1 | TRBV28
AWTPGQGDYEQY | NA | 12 | TRBD1 | TRBV30
ASSFGQEENIQY | TRBJ2-4 | 12 | TRBD1 | TRBV5-1
ASRLVPGINSDYEQY | TRBJ2-7 | 15 | NA | TRBV12-2
ASSSRLAGSYEQY | TRBJ2-7 | 13 | TRBD2 | TRBV19
ASSLADTYEQY | NA | 11 | NA | TRBV5-4
ASSWGDGYT | TRBJ1-2 | 9 | NA | TRBV7-2
ASRSRVDNQPQH | TRBJ1-5 | 12 | NA | TRBV27
ASQSGSGEKLF | TRBJ1-4 | 11 | NA | TRBV5-6
ASRDRGIDEQY | TRBJ2-7 | 11 | TRBD1 | TRBV19
AWVREETQY | TRBJ2-5 | 9 | NA | TRBV30
ASSLEGTSNEQY | TRBJ2-7 | 12 | TRBD2 | TRBV5-1
ASSIEVLAGGLTGELF | TRBJ2-2 | 16 | TRBD2 | TRBV19
ASSPLVGQGDNYGYT | TRBJ1-2 | 15 | TRBD1 | TRBV18
SYRGSYNSPLH | TRBJ1-6 | 11 | NA | TRBV29-1
ASSEEAGGLARVNTDTQY | TRBJ2-3 | 18 | TRBD2 | TRBV6-1
ASSPPGTNEKLF | TRBJ1-4 | 12 | NA | TRBV19
ASSQGEGGFPSKQF | TRBJ2-1 | 14 | NA | TRBV4-1
ASSLRGAGGNEKLF | TRBJ1-4 | 14 | NA | TRBV7-8
ASSLYIGRAVNGELF | TRBJ2-2 | 15 | NA | TRBV5-1
ASTFTHLLAGSGTDTQY | TRBJ2-3 | 17 | TRBD2 | TRBV5-1
ASSPENRENYGYT | TRBJ1-2 | 13 | NA | TRBV5-4
ASSPGILEGNEQF | TRBJ2-1 | 13 | NA | TRBV6-1
ASSPDYTLRSYNEQF | TRBJ2-1 | 15 | NA | TRBV5-6
ASSLSTTNEKLF | TRBJ1-4 | 12 | NA | TRBV5-1
ASSLPTEKPYEAF | TRBJ1-1 | 13 | NA | TRBV7-9
ASRLTGSLNYGYT | TRBJ1-2 | 13 | NA | TRBV6-1
ASSYSGYTYEQY | TRBJ2-7 | 12 | NA | TRBV7-2
ASTRGNEQF | TRBJ2-1 | 9 | NA | TRBV10-2
ASSLGGVRAKNIQY | TRBJ2-4 | 14 | NA | TRBV5-1
AWSSVRGVVYDGYT | TRBJ1-2 | 14 | NA | TRBV30
ASSPERGNNEKLF | TRBJ1-4 | 13 | NA | TRBV7-8
ASSQDRGTDTQY | TRBJ2-3 | 12 | TRBD1 | TRBV5-1
ASRKTGKENTIY | TRBJ1-3 | 12 | NA | TRBV19
ASSFEGASGNTIY | TRBJ1-3 | 13 | TRBD1 | TRBV5-1